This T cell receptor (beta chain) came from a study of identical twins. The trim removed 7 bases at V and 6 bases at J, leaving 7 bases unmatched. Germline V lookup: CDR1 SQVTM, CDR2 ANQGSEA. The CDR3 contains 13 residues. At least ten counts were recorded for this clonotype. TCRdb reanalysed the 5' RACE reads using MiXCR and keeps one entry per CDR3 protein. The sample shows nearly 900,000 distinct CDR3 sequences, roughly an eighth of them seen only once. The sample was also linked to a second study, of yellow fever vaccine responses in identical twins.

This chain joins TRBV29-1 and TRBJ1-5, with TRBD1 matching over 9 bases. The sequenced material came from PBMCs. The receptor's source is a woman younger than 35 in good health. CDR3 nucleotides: TGCAGCGGAGGGACAGGGAGGGGTCAGCCCCAGCATTTT. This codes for CSGGTGRGQPQHF. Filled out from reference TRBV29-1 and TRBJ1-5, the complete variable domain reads SAVISQKPSRDICQRGTSLTIQCQVDSQVTMMFWYRQQPGQSLTLIATANQGSEATYESGFVIDKFPISRPNLTFSTLTVSNMSPEDSSIYLCSGGTGRGQPQHFGDGTRLSIL.